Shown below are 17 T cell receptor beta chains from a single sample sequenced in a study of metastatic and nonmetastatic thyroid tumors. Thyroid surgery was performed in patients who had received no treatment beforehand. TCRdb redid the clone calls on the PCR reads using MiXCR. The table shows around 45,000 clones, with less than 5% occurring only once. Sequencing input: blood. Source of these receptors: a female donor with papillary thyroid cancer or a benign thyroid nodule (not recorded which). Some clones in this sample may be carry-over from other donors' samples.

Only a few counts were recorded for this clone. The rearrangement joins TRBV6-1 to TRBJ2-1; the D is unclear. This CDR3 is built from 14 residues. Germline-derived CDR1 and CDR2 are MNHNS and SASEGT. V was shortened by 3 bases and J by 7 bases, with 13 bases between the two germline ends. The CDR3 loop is CASSEKRSANEQFF. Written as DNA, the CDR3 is TGTGCCAGCAGTGAGAAACGGAGTGCGAATGAGCAGTTCTTC.

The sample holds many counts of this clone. CDR3 coding DNA: TGCGCCAGCAGTGAGTCACGGGGGGCCGGGACTAGCGTCAATGAGCAGTTCTTC. Protein sequence: CASSESRGAGTSVNEQFF. The chain is built from TRBV10-2 and TRBJ2-1, with 10 bases matching TRBD2. The CDR3 consists of 18 residues. Germline assignment: CDR1 WSHSY and CDR2 SAAADI. V was clipped by 0 bases and J by 6 bases; unmatched bases: 11.

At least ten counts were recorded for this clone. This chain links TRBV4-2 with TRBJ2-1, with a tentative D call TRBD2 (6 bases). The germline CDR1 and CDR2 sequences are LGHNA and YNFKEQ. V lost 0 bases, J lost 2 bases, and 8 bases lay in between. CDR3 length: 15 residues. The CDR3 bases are TGTGCCAGCAGCCAAGAAAGGACTACCTACAATGAGCAGTTCTTC. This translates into CASSQERTTYNEQFF.

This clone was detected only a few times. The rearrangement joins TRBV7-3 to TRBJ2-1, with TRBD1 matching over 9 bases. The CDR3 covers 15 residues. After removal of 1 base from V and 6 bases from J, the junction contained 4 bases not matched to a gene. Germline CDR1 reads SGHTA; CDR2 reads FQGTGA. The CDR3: CASSLRDRDPNEQFF. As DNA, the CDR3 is TGTGCCAGCAGCTTAAGGGACAGGGACCCCAATGAGCAGTTCTTC. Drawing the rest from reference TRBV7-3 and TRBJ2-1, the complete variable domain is GAGVSQTPSNKVTEKGKYVELRCDPISGHTALYWYRQSLGQGPEFLIYFQGTGAADDSGLPNDRFFAVRPEGSVSTLKIQRTERGDSAVYLCASSLRDRDPNEQFFGPGTRLTVL.

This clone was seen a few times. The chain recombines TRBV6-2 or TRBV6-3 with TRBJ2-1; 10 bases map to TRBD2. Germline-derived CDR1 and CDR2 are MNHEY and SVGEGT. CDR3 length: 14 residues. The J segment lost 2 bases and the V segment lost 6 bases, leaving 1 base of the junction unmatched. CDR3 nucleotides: TGTGCCAGCAGACTAGCGGGAACCTACAATGAGCAGTTCTTC. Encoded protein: CASRLAGTYNEQFF.

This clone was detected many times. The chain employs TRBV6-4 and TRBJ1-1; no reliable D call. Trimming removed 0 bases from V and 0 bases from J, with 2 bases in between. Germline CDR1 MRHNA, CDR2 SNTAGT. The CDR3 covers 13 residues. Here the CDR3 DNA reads TGTGCCAGCAGTGACTCAATGAACACTGAAGCTTTCTTT. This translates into CASSDSMNTEAFF.

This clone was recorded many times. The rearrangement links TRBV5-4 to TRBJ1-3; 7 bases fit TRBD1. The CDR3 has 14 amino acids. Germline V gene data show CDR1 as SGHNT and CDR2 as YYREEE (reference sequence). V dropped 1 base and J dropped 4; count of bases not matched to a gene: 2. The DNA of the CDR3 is TGTGCCAGCAGCTTGATAGGGGGCGGAAACACCATATATTTT. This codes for CASSLIGGGNTIYF.

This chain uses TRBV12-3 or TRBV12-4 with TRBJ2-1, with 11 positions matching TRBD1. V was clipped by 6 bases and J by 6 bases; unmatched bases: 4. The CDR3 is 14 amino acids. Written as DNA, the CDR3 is TGTGCCAGCAGCCGGACAGGGGGCGGCAATGAGCAGTTCTTC. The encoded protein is CASSRTGGGNEQFF.

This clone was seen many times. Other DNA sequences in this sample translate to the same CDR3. The CDR3 region is CASSELGQTQYF. As DNA, the CDR3 is TGTGCCAGCAGTGAATTAGGTCAGACCCAGTACTTC. The V gene is TRBV25-1, the J gene TRBJ2-5, with D uncertain. The CDR3 contains 12 residues. The V end was cut by 1 base, the J end by 6 bases, with 6 bases between. Germline V gives CDR1 MGHDK, CDR2 SYGVNS.

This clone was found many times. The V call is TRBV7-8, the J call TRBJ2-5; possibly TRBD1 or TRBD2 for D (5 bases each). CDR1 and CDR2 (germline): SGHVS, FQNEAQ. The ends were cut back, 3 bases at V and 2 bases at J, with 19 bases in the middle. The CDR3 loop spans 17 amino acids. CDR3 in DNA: TGTGCCAGCAGCTTCTCCGATCCCGGGGCAGGACAAGAGACCCAGTACTTC. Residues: CASSFSDPGAGQETQYF.

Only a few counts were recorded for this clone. The DNA of the CDR3 is TGTGCCAGCAGCCATCCAGGGGGCGGACAGCCCCAGCATTTT. As protein: CASSHPGGGQPQHF. The chain links TRBV7-2 to TRBJ1-5; 8 bases are shared with TRBD1. This CDR3 spans 14 amino acids. The V gene end was trimmed by 5 bases and the J gene end by 7 bases; junction bases not matched to a gene: 7. Germline V gene lookup returns CDR1 SGHTA and CDR2 FQGNSA.

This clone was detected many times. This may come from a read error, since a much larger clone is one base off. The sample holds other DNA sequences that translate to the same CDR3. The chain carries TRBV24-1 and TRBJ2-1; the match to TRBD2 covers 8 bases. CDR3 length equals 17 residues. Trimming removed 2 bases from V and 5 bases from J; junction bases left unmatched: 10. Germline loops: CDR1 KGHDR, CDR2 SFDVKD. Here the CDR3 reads CATSDSRGGVGNNEQFF. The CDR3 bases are TGTGCCACCAGTGATTCACGGGGGGGAGTGGGGAACAATGAGCAGTTCTTC.

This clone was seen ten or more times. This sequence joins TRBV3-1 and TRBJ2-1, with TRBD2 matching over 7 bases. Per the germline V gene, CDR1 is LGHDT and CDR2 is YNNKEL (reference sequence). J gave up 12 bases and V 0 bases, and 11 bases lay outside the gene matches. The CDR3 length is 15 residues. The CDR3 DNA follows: TGTGCCAGCAGCCAAGAAGGCGGCGGGAGCAGGAGGCAGTTCTTC. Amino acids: CASSQEGGGSRRQFF.

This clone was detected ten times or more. CDR3 nucleotide sequence: TGTGCTAGTGGTTTGGTATTTGGGATCTATGGCTACACCTTC. This gives the protein CASGLVFGIYGYTF. The chain links TRBV12-5 to TRBJ1-2; D unresolved. With 0 bases removed from V and 4 bases from J, the gap between germline ends came to 9 bases. The CDR3 has 14 amino acids. CDR1 and CDR2 from the germline V gene are LGHNT and FRNRAP.

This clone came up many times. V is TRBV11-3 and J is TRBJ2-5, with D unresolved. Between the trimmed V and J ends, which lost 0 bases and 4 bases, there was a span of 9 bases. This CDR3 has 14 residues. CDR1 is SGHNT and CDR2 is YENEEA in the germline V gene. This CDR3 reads CASSLDPGIETQYF. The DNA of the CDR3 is TGTGCCAGCAGCTTAGATCCTGGGATAGAGACCCAGTACTTC.

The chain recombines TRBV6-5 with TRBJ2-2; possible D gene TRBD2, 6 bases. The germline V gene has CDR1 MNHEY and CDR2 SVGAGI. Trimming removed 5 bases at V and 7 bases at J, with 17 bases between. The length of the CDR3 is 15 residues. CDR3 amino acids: CASSNRGTTGGELFF. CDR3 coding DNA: TGTGCCAGCAGTAACCGGGGGACGACCGGCGGGGAGCTGTTTTTT.

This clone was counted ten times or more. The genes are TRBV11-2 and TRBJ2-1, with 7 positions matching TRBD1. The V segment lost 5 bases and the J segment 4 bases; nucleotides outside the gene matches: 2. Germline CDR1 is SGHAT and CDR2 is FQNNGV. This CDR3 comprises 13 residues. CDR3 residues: CASSLDRYNEQFF. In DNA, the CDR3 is TGTGCCAGCAGCCTGGACAGGTACAATGAGCAGTTCTTC.